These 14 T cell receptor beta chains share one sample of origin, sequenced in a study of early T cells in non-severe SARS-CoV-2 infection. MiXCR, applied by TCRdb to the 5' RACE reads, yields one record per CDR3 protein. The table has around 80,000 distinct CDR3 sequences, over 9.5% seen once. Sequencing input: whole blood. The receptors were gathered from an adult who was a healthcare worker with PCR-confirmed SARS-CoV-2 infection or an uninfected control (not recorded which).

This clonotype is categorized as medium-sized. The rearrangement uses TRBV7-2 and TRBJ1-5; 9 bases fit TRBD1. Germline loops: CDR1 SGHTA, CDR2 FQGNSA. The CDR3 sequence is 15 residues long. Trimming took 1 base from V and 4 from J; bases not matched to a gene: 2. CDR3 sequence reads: CASSLEGTGNQPQHF. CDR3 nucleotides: TGTGCCAGCAGCTTAGAGGGGACAGGGAATCAGCCCCAGCATTTT. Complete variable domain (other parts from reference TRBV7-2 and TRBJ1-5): GAGVSQSPSNKVTEKGKDVELRCDPISGHTALYWYRQSLGQGLEFLIYFQGNSAPDKSGLPSDRFSAERTGGSVSTLTIQRTQQEDSAVYLCASSLEGTGNQPQHFGDGTRLSIL.

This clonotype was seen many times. CDR3 in amino acids: CASSSTGLDTQYF. Written as DNA, the CDR3 is TGTGCCAGCAGTTCTACAGGGTTAGATACGCAGTATTTT. The V and J genes are TRBV12-3 or TRBV12-4 and TRBJ2-3; the D gene is possibly TRBD1 (6 bases). V lost 4 bases, J lost 5 bases, and 10 bases lay in between. This CDR3 is 13 amino acids long.

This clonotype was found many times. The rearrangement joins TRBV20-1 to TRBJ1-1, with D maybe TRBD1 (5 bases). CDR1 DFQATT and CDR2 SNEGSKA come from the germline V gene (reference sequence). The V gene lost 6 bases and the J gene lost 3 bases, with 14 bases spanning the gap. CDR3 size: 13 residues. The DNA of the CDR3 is TGCAGTGCAACGGGACCTGAGGACACTGAAGCTTTCTTT. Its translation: CSATGPEDTEAFF.

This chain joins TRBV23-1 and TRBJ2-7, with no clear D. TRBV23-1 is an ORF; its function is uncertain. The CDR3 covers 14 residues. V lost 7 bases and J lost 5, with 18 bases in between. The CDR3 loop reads CASIQAVYGDEQYF. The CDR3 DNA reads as TGCGCCAGCATCCAGGCAGTGTATGGAGACGAGCAGTACTTC.

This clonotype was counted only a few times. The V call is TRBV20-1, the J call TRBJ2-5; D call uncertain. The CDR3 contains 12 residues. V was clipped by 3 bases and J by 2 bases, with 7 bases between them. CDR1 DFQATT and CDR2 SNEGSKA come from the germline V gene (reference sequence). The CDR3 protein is CSASGKQETQYF. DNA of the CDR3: TGCAGTGCTAGCGGAAAACAAGAGACCCAGTACTTC.

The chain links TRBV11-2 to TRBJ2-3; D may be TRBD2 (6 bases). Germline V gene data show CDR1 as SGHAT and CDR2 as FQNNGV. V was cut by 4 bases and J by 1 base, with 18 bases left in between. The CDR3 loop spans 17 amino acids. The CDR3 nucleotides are TGTGCCAGCAGCTCCCCGAAGGGACTGCCCCGCACAGATACGCAGTATTTT. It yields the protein CASSSPKGLPRTDTQYF.

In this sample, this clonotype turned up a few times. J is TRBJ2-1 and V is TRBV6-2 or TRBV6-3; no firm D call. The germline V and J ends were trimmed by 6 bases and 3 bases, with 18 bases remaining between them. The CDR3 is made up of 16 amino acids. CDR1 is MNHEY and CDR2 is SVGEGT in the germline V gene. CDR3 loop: CASRKEKPIFYNEQFF. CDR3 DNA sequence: TGTGCCAGCAGAAAGGAGAAGCCGATCTTCTACAATGAGCAGTTCTTC.

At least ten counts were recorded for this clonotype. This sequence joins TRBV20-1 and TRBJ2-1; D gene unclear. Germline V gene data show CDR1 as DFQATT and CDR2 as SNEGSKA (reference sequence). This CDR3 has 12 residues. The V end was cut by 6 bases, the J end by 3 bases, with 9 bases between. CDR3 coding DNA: TGCAGTGCCCACCCCATCTACAATGAGCAGTTCTTC. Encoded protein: CSAHPIYNEQFF.

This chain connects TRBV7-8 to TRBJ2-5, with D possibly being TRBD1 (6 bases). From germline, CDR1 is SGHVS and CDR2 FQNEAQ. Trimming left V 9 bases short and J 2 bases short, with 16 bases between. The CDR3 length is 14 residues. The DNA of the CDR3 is TGTGCCAGAAGCCGCCGGACAGATCAAGAGACCCAGTACTTC. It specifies CARSRRTDQETQYF. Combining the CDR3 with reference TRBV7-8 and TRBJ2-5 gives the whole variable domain GAGVSQSPRYKVAKRGQDVALRCDPISGHVSLFWYQQALGQGPEFLTYFQNEAQLDKSGLPSDRFFAERPEGSVSTLKIQRTQQEDSAVYLCARSRRTDQETQYFGPGTRLLVL.

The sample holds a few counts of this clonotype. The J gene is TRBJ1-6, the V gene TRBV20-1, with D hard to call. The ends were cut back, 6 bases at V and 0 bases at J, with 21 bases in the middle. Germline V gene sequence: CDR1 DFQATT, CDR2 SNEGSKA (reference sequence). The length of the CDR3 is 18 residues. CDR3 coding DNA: TGCAGTGCCCCGGAAAGGCTAAAAGAATTCTCCTATAATTCACCCCTCCACTTT. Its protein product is CSAPERLKEFSYNSPLHF.

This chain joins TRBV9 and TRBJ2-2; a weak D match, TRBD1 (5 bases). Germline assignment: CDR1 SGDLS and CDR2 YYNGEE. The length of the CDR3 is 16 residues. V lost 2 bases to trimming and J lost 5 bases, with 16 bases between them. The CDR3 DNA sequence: TGTGCCAGCAGCGTTAGTTCCGCAGGGTCGACCGGGGAGCTGTTTTTT. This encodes CASSVSSAGSTGELFF. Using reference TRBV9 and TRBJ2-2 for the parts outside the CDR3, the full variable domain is DSGVTQTPKHLITATGQRVTLRCSPRSGDLSVYWYQQSLDQGLQFLIQYYNGEERAKGNILERFSAQQFPDLHSELNLSSLELGDSALYFCASSVSSAGSTGELFFGEGSRLTVL.

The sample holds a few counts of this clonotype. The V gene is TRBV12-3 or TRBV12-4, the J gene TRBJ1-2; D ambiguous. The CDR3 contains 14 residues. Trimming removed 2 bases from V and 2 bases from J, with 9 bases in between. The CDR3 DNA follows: TGTGCCAGCAGTTTAATACCGGAAAACTATGGCTACACCTTC. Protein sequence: CASSLIPENYGYTF.

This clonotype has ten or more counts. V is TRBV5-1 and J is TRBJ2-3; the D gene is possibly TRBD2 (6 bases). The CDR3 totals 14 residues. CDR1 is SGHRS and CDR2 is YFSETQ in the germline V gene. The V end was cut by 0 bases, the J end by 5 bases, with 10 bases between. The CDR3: CASSLVRLEDTQYF. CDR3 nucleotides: TGCGCCAGCAGCTTGGTCCGACTAGAAGATACGCAGTATTTT. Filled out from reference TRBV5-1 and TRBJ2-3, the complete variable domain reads KAGVTQTPRYLIKTRGQQVTLSCSPISGHRSVSWYQQTPGQGLQFLFEYFSETQRNKGNFPGRFSGRQFSNSRSEMNVSTLELGDSALYLCASSLVRLEDTQYFGPGTRLTVL.

CDR3 sequence reads: CASSLVEAGANVLTF. CDR3 sequence (DNA): TGCGCCAGCAGCTTGGTGGAAGCTGGGGCCAACGTCCTGACTTTC. The chain recombines TRBV5-1 with TRBJ2-6; D is undetermined. The CDR3 sequence is 15 residues long. V was pared by 0 bases and J by 2 bases, with 6 bases between. Germline-derived CDR1 and CDR2 are SGHRS and YFSETQ.